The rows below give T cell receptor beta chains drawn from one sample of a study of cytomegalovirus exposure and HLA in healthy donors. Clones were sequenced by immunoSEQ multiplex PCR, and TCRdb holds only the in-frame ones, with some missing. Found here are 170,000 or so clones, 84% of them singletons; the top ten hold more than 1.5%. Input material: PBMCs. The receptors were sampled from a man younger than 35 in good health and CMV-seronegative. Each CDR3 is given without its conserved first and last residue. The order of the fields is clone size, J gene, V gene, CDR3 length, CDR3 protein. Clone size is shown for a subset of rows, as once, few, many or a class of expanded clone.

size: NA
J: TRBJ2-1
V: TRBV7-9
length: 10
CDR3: ASSLTGTEQF

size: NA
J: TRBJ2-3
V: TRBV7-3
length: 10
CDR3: ASSLSGDTQY

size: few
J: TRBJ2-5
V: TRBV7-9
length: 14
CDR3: ASSIDRGAGQETQY

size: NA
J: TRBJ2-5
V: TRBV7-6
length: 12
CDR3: ASSPWTGEETQY

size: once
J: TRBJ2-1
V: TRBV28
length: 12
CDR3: ASSHPRGPLEQF

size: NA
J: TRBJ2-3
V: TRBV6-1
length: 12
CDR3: ASSEGQGRDTQY

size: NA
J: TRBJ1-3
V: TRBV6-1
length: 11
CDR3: AIERSSGNTIY

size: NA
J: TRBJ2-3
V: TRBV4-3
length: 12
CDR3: ASSQDSSTDTQY

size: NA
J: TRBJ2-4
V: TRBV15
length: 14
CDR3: ATSRGPVQGENIQY

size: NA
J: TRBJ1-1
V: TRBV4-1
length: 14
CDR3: ASSQEPGMVNTEAF

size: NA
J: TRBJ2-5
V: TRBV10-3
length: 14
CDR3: ATARVGSGGQETQY

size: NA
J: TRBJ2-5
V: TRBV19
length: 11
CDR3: ASSSTGGETQY

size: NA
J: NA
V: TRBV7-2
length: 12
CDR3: ASSLDPSGYEQY

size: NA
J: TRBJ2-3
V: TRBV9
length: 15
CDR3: ASSRRASGGASDTQY

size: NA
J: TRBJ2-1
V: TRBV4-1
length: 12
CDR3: ASSHSAGTNEQF

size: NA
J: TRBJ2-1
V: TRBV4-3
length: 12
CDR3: ASSRTSGPNEQF

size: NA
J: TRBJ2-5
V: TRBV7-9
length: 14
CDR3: ASSLGPSGEQETQY